This T cell receptor beta chain derives from a study of shared clonotypes between healthy human individuals. Overall study findings and caveats: Sorted-subset samples were not fully sequenced, rarefaction indicated.

Original methodology: There were no quality scores in the junction-only immunoSEQ sequences, so filtering differed. Profiling relied on immunoSEQ multiplex PCR, and the TCRdb table lists in-frame clones only, not all of them. V and J calls and clone size follow that table, whereas D and trimming were derived from the DNA. Here the sample spans roughly 2.2 million clones, approximately 95% being singletons. With respect to this clone: The antigen is undetermined.

The donors, all of them Caucasian adults, lived in Nashville, Tennessee. Deletions cut 5 bases from V and 5 bases from J, with 16 bases between. From germline, CDR1 is SGHRS and CDR2 YFSETQ. This CDR3 is built from 14 residues. The origin of this receptor is a man younger than 30 in good health. Some clones in this sample may be carry-over from other donors' samples. Sequenced sample: naive CD4+ T cells from PBMCs. Subset: CD45RA+ positively selected. The gene calls are TRBV5-1 and TRBJ2-5; perhaps TRBD2 as D (6 bases). The CDR3 sequence is CASSRLRGSETQYF. The CDR3 nucleotides are TGCGCCAGCAGTCGCCTTCGGGGGTCCGAGACCCAGTACTTC.